This T cell receptor (beta chain) was identified during a study of long-term antiretroviral therapy in people with HIV (dated 2022 in TCRdb). With regard to the full study: The earliest samples were collected approximately a decade before the 2015 WHO recommendation for immediate ART, a period when ART was typically delayed until CD4 counts fell. This retrospective serial study examined whether starting ART and sustained HIV suppression were associated with changes in the composition and diversity of the TRB repertoire in peripheral blood. From some 28 adults with confirmed HIV infection, the cohort provided roughly 200 cryopreserved PBMC samples, gathered serially across a mean of approximately six years (range 1-12). Among the 30 to 35 participants with HIV, over nine were female. No cross-contamination during QIAcube processing was shown when test extractions of a monoclonal T-cell line were performed alongside about 30 polyclonal samples. Summary of the overall study and its limitations: A significant increase in TRB diversity was found to be associated with ART initiation, although TRB diversity was observed to remain significantly below that of transplant donor controls even after long-term ART. Because PBMC availability was limited, only the TCR beta chain was sequenced, with no alpha chain pairing. Unsorted PBMC were profiled instead of sorted CD4+ and CD8+ T cells because pre-ART samples had limited cell numbers. Expanded TRB clones identified before ART initiation dominated the repertoire at all time points, although this dominance fluctuated and declined in many PLHIV after ART. The samples span the years 2004 to 2017, and the ART regimens used may be less effective than current regimens. CDR3 length ranges in HIV repertoires were narrower than in controls, and network structure suggested an antigen-experienced repertoire with only a slight naive shift after ART. Inferences about post-ART repertoire changes are limited because no data were available on ART adherence, viral resistance or therapy changes.

The immunoSEQ hsTCRB v3.0 assay was used at survey level resolution for TRB variable region sequencing. The targeted TRB sequencing depth was about 40,000-55,000 T-cell genomes per sample. An Illumina MiSeq with a v3 150-cycle kit was used to sequence the pooled TRB libraries. Regarding the original processing steps: Repertoire analysis was run in R within a reproducible Nextflow workflow that covered QC, data transformation and analysis. LymphoSeq2, an R package for exploring AIRR-Seq data, was used to implement custom analyses. After excluding a handful of samples that yielded fewer than 5000 total TRB sequences, approximately 180 HIV repertoires remained for analysis. Of the 188 retained HIV repertoires, over 55 were collected before and roughly 130 after ART initiation. Each repertoire was downsampled to 5000 TRB nucleotide sequences, and summary statistics were averaged across 100 downsampling iterations. The analysis kept only TRB sequences whose CDR3 regions were at least seven amino acids long. Diversity was measured with a Shannon entropy-derived clonality score and the Gini coefficient. In the repertoire networks, any two of the top 5000 CDR3 amino acid sequences were connected whenever the two sequences differed by an edit distance of one. For TRB CDR3 amino acid sequences, GLIPH2 was used to predict antigen specificity groups and MHC restriction. Known CMV, EBV, HIV or tissue antigen associations were flagged by matching CDR3 amino acid sequences against VDJdb and McPAS-TCR. Pre-ART, post-ART and control groups were compared with Wilcoxon signed-rank tests and Holm-Bonferroni correction. TCRdb took over this immuneACCESS table, retaining in-frame rearrangements with V and J assigned. Such tables are incomplete; in checked studies, under half of the missing clones stem from an unresolved V gene, and the remainder is unexplained. Clonal size and the V and J genes are those of that table, whereas D and trimming came from the DNA. The sample table records about 14,000 clones; 65% to 90% of these occur just once. The top ten hold less than 8% of the sample.

The CDR3 starts with the cysteine, ends with the phenylalanine, and has 15 residues. Only CDR3 DNA is held: 45 bases, read in frame from base 1. The germline ends are 19 bases apart after V is trimmed by 6 bases and J by 5 bases. From the germline V gene, CDR1 is MNHEY and CDR2 is SVGAGI. Notes on this clone: Which antigen it targets is not known. There are no base qualities to consult, and no much larger clone falls within one base.

Participants were included only if at least one PBMC sample before ART initiation and at least two post-ART samples were available. Every participant with HIV received treatment in the United States of America. Before DNA extraction, cryopreserved samples of roughly 1-10 million PBMC were thawed and washed. At the time of the earliest PBMC sample, participants with HIV were aged between about 20 and 54 years. Each participant contributed PBMC samples from 1-4 timepoints before ART initiation and 2-8 timepoints after ART initiation, with a median of 7 samples. Serial HIV viral load, CD4+ T-cell count, ART history and demographic data were obtained for every participant. Genomic DNA was extracted from unsorted PBMC with a Qiagen kit on a QIAcube, with processing performed in batches of 12 samples.

Sequenced here: unsorted PBMCs, sampled 0.4 years after starting antiretroviral therapy. This TCR came from a man aged 25 to 40 with HIV. The V gene is TRBV6-5 and the J gene is TRBJ1-2; confidence is insufficient to name the D gene. The DNA is TGTGCCAGCAGACCTGACCTATCCCCCCTATATGGCTACACCTTC. Its coded protein is CASRPDLSPLYGYTF.